The 12 T cell receptor beta chains given below trace back to one sample, sequenced in a study of T-cell memory formation after mild COVID-19 (dated by TCRdb to the early 2020s). The receptor library was made with 5' RACE. Sequencing was performed on an Illumina NovaSeq 6000. TCRdb's own reprocessing of the public reads used fastp at Q25 and MiXCR and kept productive beta chains. Identical CDR3 protein sequences are pooled into one entry, listed with their most common genes and DNA. The sample table contains fewer than 300,000 distinct CDR3 sequences; only one count was recorded for roughly 18% of them. 23% of the sample is held by the ten biggest clonotypes. Specimen: PBMCs or a T cell subset sorted from them (not recorded which). The receptors stem from a man aged 18-30 years who had mild COVID-19 (a few samples of this study predate the infection). The sample titles of this study are shuffled in the database, so cell type and time point are left out; the donor was told from shared clones.

J is TRBJ1-1 and V is TRBV29-1; D is undetermined. CDR3 length: 14 residues. CDR1 is SQVTM, CDR2 ANQGSEA, per germline. V was trimmed by 4 bases and J by 1 base, leaving 13 bases between them. CDR3 residues: CSVVQALANTEAFF. The CDR3 DNA is TGCAGCGTTGTGCAGGCTCTGGCGAACACTGAAGCTTTCTTT.

This clonotype was seen more than once but under ten times. V is TRBV12-3 or TRBV12-4 and J is TRBJ2-7; the D is unclear. The V end lost 1 base, the J end lost 0 bases, and 7 bases lay between the germline ends. There are 14 residues in the CDR3. The CDR3: CASSLEALSYEQYF. The CDR3 nucleotides read TGTGCCAGCAGTTTAGAGGCCCTCTCCTACGAGCAGTACTTC.

This clonotype occurred a few times. The CDR3 sequence is CATSPGELAGEETQYF. DNA for the CDR3: TGTGCCACCAGTCCCGGGGAGTTGGCGGGGGAAGAGACCCAGTACTTC. The chain recombines TRBV15 with TRBJ2-5; 7 bases align to TRBD2. V shed 6 bases and J 3 bases; nucleotides not matched to a gene: 13. The CDR3 is 16 amino acids. Germline CDR1 reads LNHNV; CDR2 reads YYDKDF (reference sequence).

The gene calls are TRBV12-3 or TRBV12-4 and TRBJ2-3, with a weak D call TRBD1 (6 bases). V was cut by 4 bases and J by 5 bases, with 13 bases left in between. This CDR3 region has 14 residues. CDR3 loop: CASSYRAGEDTQYF. As DNA, the CDR3 is TGTGCCAGCAGTTATCGAGCAGGGGAAGATACGCAGTATTTT.

The genes are TRBV7-2 and TRBJ2-5; 10 bases align to TRBD1. After removal of 11 bases from V and 6 bases from J, the junction contained 6 bases not matched to a gene. The CDR3 is 12 residues long. Germline CDR1 is SGHTA and CDR2 is FQGNSA. The CDR3 is CAVRTGGQTQYF. DNA for the CDR3: TGTGCCGTTAGGACAGGGGGACAGACCCAGTACTTC.

This chain joins TRBV29-1 and TRBJ1-4; 7 bases line up with TRBD1. Germline CDR1 and CDR2: SQVTM and ANQGSEA. The CDR3 has 13 amino acids. Trimming took 7 bases from V and 8 from J; bases not matched to a gene: 10. CDR3 sequence reads: CSARGRGHEKLFF. DNA for the CDR3: TGCAGCGCCCGAGGGAGGGGGCACGAAAAACTGTTTTTT.

This clonotype appeared a few times. The V gene is TRBV7-2, the J gene TRBJ2-5; D may match TRBD1 or TRBD2 (5 bases each). Per germline, CDR1 SGHTA and CDR2 FQGNSA. The V and J ends lost 2 bases and 5 bases respectively, with 12 bases between them. The CDR3 runs to 14 residues. The CDR3 DNA reads as TGTGCCAGCAGCTTACCGGGGACGGGGGAGACCCAGTACTTC. Encoded protein: CASSLPGTGETQYF.

This clonotype was found a few times. The rearrangement links TRBV7-3 to TRBJ2-5; possibly TRBD1 or TRBD2 for D (5 bases each). Germline CDR1 is SGHTA and CDR2 is FQGTGA. The CDR3 has 15 amino acids. V dropped 5 bases and J dropped 2 bases, with 15 bases sitting between them. The CDR3 bases are TGTGCCAGCAGCCCCTTGGGGGTAGGGCAAGAGACCCAGTACTTC. As protein: CASSPLGVGQETQYF.

The genes are TRBV5-1 and TRBJ2-1; no reliable D call. CDR1 is SGHRS, CDR2 YFSETQ, per germline. This CDR3 is 14 amino acids long. Trimming shortened V by 0 bases and J by 3 bases, and 7 bases separated the two germline ends. DNA of the CDR3: TGCGCCAGCAGCTTGGGGGTCCACTACAATGAGCAGTTCTTC. It codes for CASSLGVHYNEQFF.

This chain uses TRBV6-5 with TRBJ1-2; D unresolved. Germline V gene lookup returns CDR1 MNHEY and CDR2 SVGAGI. The CDR3 consists of 15 residues. Trimming stripped 2 bases from V and 0 bases from J, with 10 bases between. As DNA, the CDR3 is TGTGCCAGCAGTTACGTAAAGGGATCTAACTATGGCTACACCTTC. Its translation: CASSYVKGSNYGYTF.

The J gene is TRBJ2-6, the V gene TRBV4-3, with D perhaps TRBD1 (6 bases). This CDR3 is built from 19 residues. Trimming removed 0 bases at V and 1 base at J, with 16 bases between. Germline V CDR1 and CDR2: LGHNA, YSLEER. CDR3 DNA: TGCGCCAGCAGCCAAGAGGGGAGAGGTAGGGGGTCTGGGGCCAACGTCCTGACTTTC. This codes for CASSQEGRGRGSGANVLTF.

This clonotype has just a few counts. The gene calls are TRBV3-1 and TRBJ1-2; D is undetermined. CDR3 size: 17 residues. Germline CDR1 reads LGHDT; CDR2 reads YNNKEL (reference sequence). V lost 4 bases, J lost 7 bases, and 25 bases lay in between. The CDR3 bases are TGTGCCAGCAGCCTTGGGAGAACATCCGGCGGTTTAGGTGGCTACACCTTC. This translates into CASSLGRTSGGLGGYTF.